Below, 26 T cell receptor beta chains from the same sample are listed, as sequenced in a study of T cell responses to AZD1222 COVID-19 vaccine. Sequencing used immunoSEQ multiplex PCR; TCRdb keeps in-frame clones, though not all of them. The repertoire holds some 120,000 clones, with roughly 94% as singletons. The material sequenced was peripheral blood, taken on day 0 of AZD1222 vaccination. The receptors here all came from an adult in good health.

The V and J genes are TRBV19 and TRBJ1-5; tentative D call: TRBD1 (5 bases). The germline gives CDR1 LNHDA, CDR2 SQIVND (reference sequence). This CDR3 spans 17 amino acids. V shed 7 bases and J shed 5 bases, with 24 bases lying between them. Here the CDR3 reads CASTPPGVSQGYQPQHF. CDR3 nucleotide sequence: TGTGCCAGTACTCCCCCGGGTGTCAGCCAGGGCTATCAGCCCCAGCATTTT.

The V and J genes are TRBV5-1 and TRBJ1-1, with TRBD1 matching 8 bases. The CDR3 totals 15 residues. CDR1 and CDR2 from the germline V gene are SGHRS and YFSETQ. The V and J ends lost 4 bases and 3 bases, in that order; junction bases with no gene match: 8. This CDR3 reads CASSILTGVDTEAFF. CDR3 nucleotides: TGCGCCAGCAGCATACTGACAGGGGTGGACACTGAAGCTTTCTTT.

This chain links TRBV6-5 with TRBJ2-7; 11 bases are shared with TRBD1. J gave up 2 bases and V 0 bases, and 3 bases lay outside the gene matches. In germline, CDR1 is MNHEY, CDR2 SVGAGI. The CDR3 length is 16 residues. The CDR3, as DNA: TGTGCCAGCAGTTACTCGGCGGGACAGGGGGCCTACGAGCAGTACTTC. Protein: CASSYSAGQGAYEQYF.

This sequence joins TRBV27 and TRBJ2-2; D gene unclear. Trimming cost V 2 bases and J 1 base, with 11 bases left between them. CDR3 length: 16 amino acids. Germline values: CDR1 MNHEY, CDR2 SMNVEV (reference sequence). CDR3 loop: CASSLRSQVNTGELFF. CDR3 DNA sequence: TGTGCCAGCAGTTTACGGTCGCAGGTGAACACCGGGGAGCTGTTTTTT.

The chain links TRBV7-2 to TRBJ2-3; D unresolved. Per the germline V gene, CDR1 is SGHTA and CDR2 is FQGNSA. The CDR3 spans 19 residues. Deletions cut 4 bases from V and 1 base from J, with 24 bases between. CDR3 coding DNA: TGTGCCAGCAGCTCCCCGCTCCTAACTGTCGAGCGAGGCACAGATACGCAGTATTTT. Protein product: CASSSPLLTVERGTDTQYF.

The chain combines TRBV6-5 with TRBJ2-1; D not certain. Looked up from germline, CDR1 is MNHEY and CDR2 is SVGAGI. The CDR3 runs to 14 residues. V was clipped by 7 bases and J by 1 base, with 11 bases between them. The CDR3 loop reads CASKVSISYNEQFF. The CDR3 nucleotides are TGTGCCAGCAAAGTCTCCATATCCTACAATGAGCAGTTCTTC.

This rearrangement joins TRBV2 to TRBJ1-1; D ambiguous. The CDR3 length is 17 residues. The V gene's germline CDR1 is SNHLY and CDR2 FYNNEI. Trimming removed 4 bases from V and 4 bases from J, with 22 bases in between. The CDR3 spells CASSVEDIWAGSTEAFF. The CDR3 DNA reads TGTGCCAGCAGTGTCGAGGATATTTGGGCGGGGAGCACTGAAGCTTTCTTT.

The rearrangement joins TRBV7-2 to TRBJ1-3; perhaps TRBD1 as D (5 bases). CDR3 length: 15 residues. Per the germline V gene, CDR1 is SGHTA and CDR2 is FQGNSA. Trimming removed 8 bases from V and 0 bases from J, with 14 bases in between. In DNA, the CDR3 is TGTGCCAGCCACAAGGGACGTACCTCTGGAAACACCATATATTTT. This translates into CASHKGRTSGNTIYF.

V and J are TRBV11-1 and TRBJ2-1; 16 bases line up with TRBD2. With 3 bases clipped from V and 4 bases from J, the junction kept 0 bases outside the gene matches. Germline loops: CDR1 SGHAT, CDR2 FQDESV (reference sequence). This CDR3 is built from 16 residues. The CDR3 loop reads CASSLGLAGGYNEQFF. For the CDR3, the DNA is TGTGCCAGCAGCTTGGGACTAGCGGGAGGGTACAATGAGCAGTTCTTC.

The rearrangement links TRBV7-8 to TRBJ2-1, with a tentative D call TRBD1 (7 bases). The V and J ends lost 5 bases and 4 bases respectively, with 12 bases between them. This CDR3 is built from 14 residues. The germline V gene encodes CDR1 SGHVS and CDR2 FQNEAQ. The CDR3 sequence: CASSPGGIYNEQFF. CDR3 bases: TGTGCCAGCAGCCCAGGGGGGATTTACAATGAGCAGTTCTTC.

This chain joins TRBV10-3 and TRBJ1-1; D possibly corresponds to TRBD1 (6 bases). Trimming pared 10 bases from V and 1 base from J, leaving 13 bases between. The CDR3 has 13 amino acids. Per germline, CDR1 ENHRY and CDR2 SYGVKD. The CDR3 DNA sequence: TGTGCCACTGCCAGGGGAGAGAACACTGAAGCTTTCTTT. This codes for CATARGENTEAFF.

CDR3 in amino acids: CASSQAFFGDNEQFF. Here the CDR3 DNA reads TGTGCCAGCAGCCAAGCTTTCTTCGGAGACAATGAGCAGTTCTTC. The chain employs TRBV4-2 and TRBJ2-1; unclear D gene. The CDR3 is 15 residues long. The germline CDR1 and CDR2 sequences are LGHNA and YNFKEQ. V was pared by 1 base and J by 5 bases, with 12 bases between.

This clone was counted a single time. The rearrangement links TRBV7-2 to TRBJ1-1; no firm D call. Trimming removed 10 bases from V and 4 bases from J, with 16 bases in between. Germline CDR1 and CDR2: SGHTA and FQGNSA. CDR3 length: 13 amino acids. CDR3 in amino acids: CATNDSPGTEAFF. The CDR3 DNA reads TGTGCCACCAATGATTCTCCGGGCACTGAAGCTTTCTTT.

The J gene is TRBJ2-1, the V gene TRBV24-1; 7 bases align to TRBD1. The junction had 10 bases not matched to a gene; V was cut back by 5 bases and J by 10 bases. This CDR3 is 14 amino acids long. Germline CDR1 KGHDR, CDR2 SFDVKD. The CDR3 DNA sequence: TGTGCCACCAGTGCCCTGGGCCAGGGGGACGAGCAGTTCTTC. It codes for CATSALGQGDEQFF.

The DNA of the CDR3 is TGTGCCAGTAGTAAAACGCTGGGACAGGGACGTGGCTACACCTTC. Its protein is CASSKTLGQGRGYTF. V and J are TRBV19 and TRBJ1-2, with TRBD1 matching over 9 bases. Trimming cost V 4 bases and J 7 bases; bases outside gene matches: 10. The CDR3 length is 15 residues. Germline V gene data show CDR1 as LNHDA and CDR2 as SQIVND (reference sequence).

The rearrangement joins TRBV28 to TRBJ2-7; D not resolved. The CDR3 is 12 residues long. The germline V and J ends were trimmed by 1 base and 3 bases, with 4 bases remaining between them. Looked up from germline, CDR1 is MDHEN and CDR2 is SYDVKM. CDR3 amino acids: CASSLYGYEQYF. CDR3 in DNA: TGTGCCAGCAGTTTATACGGCTACGAGCAGTACTTC. Looking up the rest from reference TRBV28 and TRBJ2-7 gives the full variable domain: DVKVTQSSRYLVKRTGEKVFLECVQDMDHENMFWYRQDPGLGLRLIYFSYDVKMKEKGDIPEGYSVSREKKERFSLILESASTNQTSMYLCASSLYGYEQYFGPGTRLTVT.

This chain connects TRBV7-9 to TRBJ1-2; no firm D call. Per germline, CDR1 SEHNR and CDR2 FQNEAQ (reference sequence). CDR3 length equals 15 residues. V lost 2 bases and J lost 2, with 12 bases in between. For the CDR3, the DNA is TGTGCCAGCAGCTTATCCCAAGTTGAGAACTATGGCTACACCTTC. The encoded protein is CASSLSQVENYGYTF. The whole variable domain, remainder taken from reference TRBV7-9 and TRBJ1-2, is DTGVSQNPRHKITKRGQNVTFRCDPISEHNRLYWYRQTLGQGPEFLTYFQNEAQLEKSRLLSDRFSAERPKGSFSTLEIQRTEQGDSAMYLCASSLSQVENYGYTFGSGTRLTVV.

V usage is TRBV18 and J usage is TRBJ2-2, with D possibly being TRBD2 (6 bases). CDR3 length: 15 amino acids. The germline V gene encodes CDR1 KGHSH and CDR2 LQKENI. With 3 bases removed from V and 5 bases from J, the gap between germline ends came to 13 bases. The CDR3 coding sequence is TGTGCCAGCTCACCGGCGGGAAGTGGGACCGGGGAGCTGTTTTTT. Encoded protein: CASSPAGSGTGELFF.

This chain connects TRBV6-4 to TRBJ2-3, with 14 bases matching TRBD2. This CDR3 region has 16 residues. Germline CDR1 MRHNA, CDR2 SNTAGT. V shed 3 bases and J 7 bases; nucleotides not matched to a gene: 6. The CDR3 nucleotides read TGTGCCAGCAGTGATGGACTAGCGGGAGGTTTTAATACGCAGTATTTT. Protein: CASSDGLAGGFNTQYF.

The V gene is TRBV6-5, the J gene TRBJ1-2; 7 nucleotides match TRBD1. There are 15 residues in the CDR3. After removal of 4 bases from V and 6 bases from J, the junction contained 11 bases not matched to a gene. Germline lookup yields CDR1 MNHEY and CDR2 SVGAGI. CDR3 sequence: CASSWVAGGEDGYTF. As DNA, the CDR3 is TGTGCCAGCAGTTGGGTCGCAGGGGGGGAGGATGGCTACACCTTC.

The chain links TRBV7-6 to TRBJ2-5, with 12 bases that match TRBD1. CDR1 and CDR2 (germline): SGHVS, FNYEAQ. The V gene end was trimmed by 5 bases and the J gene end by 5 bases; junction bases not matched to a gene: 12. The CDR3 extends over 17 amino acids. The CDR3 DNA reads as TGTGCCAGCAGCACGTACCCGGGACAGGGGGCCGGGGAGACCCAGTACTTC. It is translated as CASSTYPGQGAGETQYF.

The rearrangement links TRBV7-8 to TRBJ2-5, with TRBD2 matching over 9 bases. Per the germline V gene, CDR1 is SGHVS and CDR2 is FQNEAQ. The CDR3 covers 16 residues. The J segment lost 2 bases and the V segment lost 5 bases, leaving 9 bases of the junction unmatched. The CDR3 sequence: CASSRLAGLLQETQYF. As DNA, the CDR3 is TGTGCCAGCAGCCGCCTAGCGGGGCTGCTTCAAGAGACCCAGTACTTC. Together with reference TRBV7-8 and TRBJ2-5, the CDR3 gives the full variable domain: GAGVSQSPRYKVAKRGQDVALRCDPISGHVSLFWYQQALGQGPEFLTYFQNEAQLDKSGLPSDRFFAERPEGSVSTLKIQRTQQEDSAVYLCASSRLAGLLQETQYFGPGTRLLVL.

J is TRBJ1-2 and V is TRBV6-5; D uncertain. The CDR3 runs 13 residues. V was pared by 4 bases and J by 2 bases, with 8 bases between. The V gene's germline CDR1 is MNHEY and CDR2 SVGAGI. CDR3 DNA sequence: TGTGCCAGCAGTTCGACGGAAAACTATGGCTACACCTTC. The encoded protein is CASSSTENYGYTF.

The chain joins TRBV6-4 to TRBJ1-4; D uncertain. V lost 4 bases and J lost 4, with 10 bases in between. Germline loops: CDR1 MRHNA, CDR2 SNTAGT. CDR3 length: 14 amino acids. CDR3 bases: TGTGCCAGCAGTGTAGGTAGCCGTAATGAAAAACTGTTTTTT. It is translated as CASSVGSRNEKLFF.

The DNA of the CDR3 is TGTGCCAGTAGTATAGGGCGCAGTAATAGCAATCAGCCCCAGCATTTT. Translation gives CASSIGRSNSNQPQHF. The chain carries TRBV19 and TRBJ1-5; no reliable D call. V lost 1 base and J 0 bases, leaving 10 bases between the germline ends. The length of the CDR3 is 16 residues. Germline CDR1 reads LNHDA; CDR2 reads SQIVND (reference sequence).

This chain uses TRBV6-1 with TRBJ1-2; a possible D gene is TRBD1 (6 bases). The CDR3 is 14 amino acids. Germline CDR1 is MNHNS and CDR2 is SASEGT. V was clipped by 2 bases and J by 4 bases, with 11 bases between them. CDR3 sequence (DNA): TGTGCCAGCAGTGAAAGCGGACAGATCTATGGCTACACCTTC. Translation: CASSESGQIYGYTF.